The rows below give T cell receptor beta chains drawn from one sample of a study of cytomegalovirus exposure and HLA in healthy donors. Only in-frame clones appear in the TCRdb table, and some are missing; sequencing was by immunoSEQ multiplex PCR. Of about 64,000 clones in the sample, less than 90% are singletons; the top ten hold approximately 12%. The sequencing input was PBMCs. All receptors come from a female donor in good health and CMV-seronegative. The CDR3 runs from the conserved cysteine through the conserved F or W. The D gene is left open where the match is weak. Clone size is stated in some rows and not others, as once, few, many or a class when expanded.

cdr3_nt | cdr3_aa | j_call | clone_size | v_call | d_call
TGTGCCAGTGGAGGAGGGGAGACCCAGTACTTC | CASGGGETQYF | TRBJ2-5 | . | TRBV19 | .
TGCGCCAGCGGCACAGGGGAGGCCGGGGAGCTGTTTTTT | CASGTGEAGELFF | TRBJ2-2 | . | TRBV5-1 | .
TGCGCCAGCAGCCAAGATCGACAGGGTAGGGGCTCCTACGAGCAGTACTTC | CASSQDRQGRGSYEQYF | TRBJ2-7 | . | TRBV4-1 | TRBD1
TGTGCCAGCAGTCCGCGGCGGGGTTTGAACAATGAGCAGTTCTTC | CASSPRRGLNNEQFF | TRBJ2-1 | . | TRBV6-6 | .
TGTGCCAGCAGCGAGGAGGGCACAGATACGCAGTATTTT | CASSEEGTDTQYF | TRBJ2-3 | . | TRBV9 | .
TGTGCCAGCGAACTAGGCCAGAGCACAGATACGCAGTATTTT | CASELGQSTDTQYF | TRBJ2-3 | . | TRBV2 | .
TGCAGGGGGACTAGGGGCCATGAGCAGTTCTTC | CRGTRGHEQFF | TRBJ2-1 | few | TRBV20-1 | TRBD2
TGTGCCAGCTCACCACAGGGGGCGGGCATGAACACTGAAGCTTTCTTT | CASSPQGAGMNTEAFF | TRBJ1-1 | . | TRBV18 | TRBD1
TGTGCCAGCACAACGGGACAGGGAATCAACGAGCAGTACTTC | CASTTGQGINEQYF | TRBJ2-7 | . | TRBV2 | TRBD1
TGTGCCAGCAGTGCGGGGCGTCGTGAAGCTTTCTTT | CASSAGRREAFF | TRBJ1-1 | . | TRBV27 | .
TGCGCCAGCAGCTTGGAGCCAAATACCGGGGAGCTGTTTTTT | CASSLEPNTGELFF | TRBJ2-2 | . | TRBV5-1 | .
TGTGCCACCAGCGCCCCGGGAGGGGCCAATCAGCCCCAGCATTTT | CATSAPGGANQPQHF | TRBJ1-5 | few | TRBV15 | .
TGTGCCAGCAGTGTTTACAGGGCGGAGACCCAGTACTTC | CASSVYRAETQYF | TRBJ2-5 | . | TRBV2 | .
TGTGCCAGCAGCCAAGGGACTAGGGGGGGGCCACAAGAGACCCAGTACTTC | CASSQGTRGGPQETQYF | TRBJ2-5 | . | TRBV7-3 | TRBD2
TGTGCCAGCTCATTGGGCAGGGGGAGAACTGAAGCTTTCTTT | CASSLGRGRTEAFF | TRBJ1-1 | . | TRBV18 | TRBD1
TGTGCCAGCAGCCGAGGTTTAACTACTGAAGCTTTCTTT | CASSRGLTTEAFF | TRBJ1-1 | . | TRBV14 | .
TGCAGTGCTACAGGGCCCGGGGAGCTGTTTTTT | CSATGPGELFF | TRBJ2-2 | . | TRBV20-1 | .
TGTGCCAGTAGTATTGGGTGGACAGGGGATGGGAATGAGCAGTTCTTC | CASSIGWTGDGNEQFF | TRBJ2-1 | . | TRBV19 | TRBD1
TGTGCCAGCTCACCCCCCTGGGGGAGGGAGACTGAAGCTTTCTTT | CASSPPWGRETEAFF | TRBJ1-1 | . | TRBV18 | .
TGTGCCAGCAGTTACTCGGACAGGGGGCTGTTGAGCAATCAGCCCCAGCATTTT | CASSYSDRGLLSNQPQHF | TRBJ1-5 | . | TRBV6-4 | TRBD1
TGCGCCAGCAGCTTGGGACAGGCCCACTCCTACGAGCAGTACTTC | CASSLGQAHSYEQYF | TRBJ2-7 | . | TRBV5-1 | .
TGTGCCAGTAGTAGAGCAGGGACTAGCGACCCTAGCACAGATACGCAGTATTTT | CASSRAGTSDPSTDTQYF | TRBJ2-3 | . | TRBV19 | TRBD2